The 9 T cell receptor beta chains reported below all come from one sample, sequenced in a study of T-cell reconstitution after alpha-beta-depleted transplantation in children. Unique molecular identifiers were incorporated during preparation of the TCRbeta library. One entry per CDR3 protein results from TCRdb running MiXCR on the PCR reads. The sample contains around 200,000 distinct CDR3 sequences, approximately 8% of which appear only once. Sequences were derived from PBMCs, mostly from graft donor cells, sampled 360 days after TCRalphabeta/CD19-depleted stem cell transplant. The origin of the receptors is a male patient between 2 and 10 years old who had a stem cell transplant for acute myeloid leukemia, so the T cells may come from the graft donor.

This clonotype came up a few times. The chain employs TRBV5-1 and TRBJ2-1, with 11 bases identical to TRBD2. This CDR3 region has 16 residues. V shed 1 base, J shed 12 bases, and the junction held 12 bases outside the gene matches. CDR1 is SGHRS, CDR2 YFSETQ, per germline. CDR3 coding DNA: TGCGCCAGCAGCTTGATAGGTCTAGCGGGGGGTCTATGGCAGTTCTTC. Protein product: CASSLIGLAGGLWQFF.

This clonotype was seen ten or more times. V is TRBV29-1 and J is TRBJ1-2, with D tentatively TRBD1 (6 bases). Germline-derived CDR1 and CDR2 are SQVTM and ANQGSEA. V lost 5 bases, J lost 4 bases, and 17 bases lay in between. This CDR3 region has 14 residues. This chain's CDR3 is CSVFGGAYGYGYTF. CDR3 coding DNA: TGCAGCGTTTTTGGGGGGGCTTATGGCTATGGCTACACCTTC. Drawing the rest from reference TRBV29-1 and TRBJ1-2, the complete variable domain is SAVISQKPSRDICQRGTSLTIQCQVDSQVTMMFWYRQQPGQSLTLIATANQGSEATYESGFVIDKFPISRPNLTFSTLTVSNMSPEDSSIYLCSVFGGAYGYGYTFGSGTRLTVV.

This clonotype showed up just a few times. The chain recombines TRBV25-1 with TRBJ1-2, with D perhaps TRBD1 (5 bases). CDR1 and CDR2 from the germline V gene are MGHDK and SYGVNS. The V end lost 3 bases, the J end lost 2 bases, and 10 bases lay between the germline ends. The CDR3 covers 14 residues. The CDR3 DNA reads TGTGCCAGCAGTGAGCAGGGACGGAACTATGGCTACACCTTC. Encoded protein: CASSEQGRNYGYTF.

This rearrangement joins TRBV20-1 to TRBJ1-2; maybe TRBD1 (6 bases). CDR3 length: 12 amino acids. Germline lookup yields CDR1 DFQATT and CDR2 SNEGSKA (reference sequence). Trimming removed 3 bases at V and 7 bases at J, with 12 bases between. The CDR3 here is CSASGDISGYTF. Written as DNA, the CDR3 is TGCAGTGCTAGTGGGGACATCTCTGGCTACACCTTC.

The chain uses TRBV7-2 and TRBJ2-4; the D gene is possibly TRBD2 (6 bases). The germline V gene has CDR1 SGHTA and CDR2 FQGNSA. This CDR3 comprises 14 residues. The V gene lost 5 bases and the J gene lost 9 bases, with 17 bases spanning the gap. The chain's CDR3 is CASSPDGGVGIQYF. Here the CDR3 DNA reads TGTGCCAGCAGCCCAGACGGGGGAGTGGGCATTCAGTACTTC.

This clonotype has only a few counts. The chain carries TRBV20-1 and TRBJ2-7; the D is unclear. V dropped 1 base and J dropped 5 bases, with 12 bases sitting between them. Germline CDR1 is DFQATT and CDR2 is SNEGSKA (reference sequence). This CDR3 is 13 amino acids long. CDR3 loop: CSARASSYHEQYF. DNA of the CDR3: TGCAGTGCTAGAGCCTCAAGTTACCACGAGCAGTACTTC.

This clonotype was counted only a few times. The chain uses TRBV7-9 and TRBJ2-1, with a tentative D call TRBD1 (6 bases). V was shortened by 5 bases and J by 10 bases, with 15 bases between the two germline ends. In germline, CDR1 is SEHNR, CDR2 FQNEAQ (reference sequence). The CDR3 loop spans 13 amino acids. CDR3 sequence: CASSMPRGGEQFF. Written as DNA, the CDR3 is TGTGCCAGCAGCATGCCCAGGGGCGGGGAGCAGTTCTTC. The full variable domain, its missing parts supplied by reference TRBV7-9 and TRBJ2-1, is DTGVSQNPRHKITKRGQNVTFRCDPISEHNRLYWYRQTLGQGPEFLTYFQNEAQLEKSRLLSDRFSAERPKGSFSTLEIQRTEQGDSAMYLCASSMPRGGEQFFGPGTRLTVL.

The V gene is TRBV4-3, the J gene TRBJ1-2; D uncertain. The V and J ends lost 0 bases and 0 bases respectively, with 11 bases between them. Germline CDR1 LGHNA, CDR2 YSLEER. The CDR3 has 16 amino acids. The CDR3 here is CASSQDGQNTNYGYTF. CDR3 DNA: TGCGCCAGCAGCCAAGACGGGCAGAATACTAACTATGGCTACACCTTC.

The chain joins TRBV20-1 to TRBJ2-5, with TRBD2 identical over 9 bases. Germline assignment: CDR1 DFQATT and CDR2 SNEGSKA (reference sequence). The CDR3 length is 14 residues. Unmatched junction bases numbered 4, after V lost 0 bases and J lost 5 bases. CDR3 sequence reads: CSARDVAGDETQYF. In nucleotides, the CDR3 is TGCAGTGCTAGAGATGTAGCGGGGGACGAGACCCAGTACTTC.